Below, 10 T cell receptor beta chains from the same sample are listed, as sequenced in a study of T cell repertoires in cytomegalovirus infection (dated by TCRdb to the late 2010s). TCRdb lists the instrument as Illumina HiSeq 1500. The public reads were reprocessed in TCRdb via fastp at Q25 and MiXCR, keeping in-frame beta chains. CDR3 protein sequences are deduplicated, and each keeps its most common genes and DNA. Recorded for this sample are 250,000 to 300,000 distinct CDR3 sequences; roughly 23% of them occurred a single time. The ten largest clones add up to roughly 14% of the sample. The sequencing input was PBMCs. All receptors derive from a human donor in good health (CMV status not recorded). Some clones in this sample may be carry-over from other donors' samples.

This chain uses TRBV6-6 with TRBJ1-2; D may be TRBD1 (5 bases). The V and J ends lost 7 bases and 8 bases respectively, with 17 bases between them. The CDR3 covers 13 residues. In germline, CDR1 is MNHNY, CDR2 SVGAGI (reference sequence). The CDR3 region has the DNA TGTGCCAGCACCCCGGGACCGAGGGAAGGCTACACCTTC. Amino acids: CASTPGPREGYTF.

This clonotype was detected a few times. This chain connects TRBV29-1 to TRBJ1-1; maybe TRBD1 (5 bases). The CDR3 contains 12 residues. Between the trimmed V and J ends, which lost 6 bases and 1 base, there was a span of 9 bases. From germline, CDR1 is SQVTM and CDR2 ANQGSEA. As DNA, the CDR3 is TGCAGCGTCACGACAGCGAACACTGAAGCTTTCTTT. Its protein is CSVTTANTEAFF.

CDR3 nucleotide sequence: TGTGCCAGCAGCTCTAGGGGGGACATAGCCAAAAACATTCAGTACTTC. Translated: CASSSRGDIAKNIQYF. This chain uses TRBV5-6 with TRBJ2-4, with D perhaps given as TRBD1 or TRBD2 (6 bases each). Germline assignment: CDR1 SGHDT and CDR2 YYEEEE. The CDR3 sequence is 16 residues long. The V and J ends lost 3 bases and 0 bases respectively, with 13 bases between them.

This clonotype showed up many times. The chain joins TRBV11-2 to TRBJ2-3; 9 nucleotides agree with TRBD2. There are 17 residues in the CDR3. Germline-derived CDR1 and CDR2 are SGHAT and FQNNGV. J was trimmed by 3 bases and V by 5 bases; bases with no gene match: 12. The CDR3 DNA sequence: TGTGCCAGCAGCCTCTCTCTAGCGGGGCGACCAACAGATACGCAGTATTTT. As protein: CASSLSLAGRPTDTQYF.

The chain joins TRBV28 to TRBJ1-1; maybe TRBD1 (5 bases). The germline V and J ends were trimmed by 5 bases and 4 bases, with 11 bases remaining between them. The CDR3 length is 13 residues. From germline, CDR1 is MDHEN and CDR2 SYDVKM. The DNA of the CDR3 is TGTGCCAGCAGTCAGGGAAGGGGCACTGAAGCTTTCTTT. It encodes CASSQGRGTEAFF.

This chain uses TRBV20-1 with TRBJ1-5; 7 bases are shared with TRBD1. The CDR3 sequence is 13 residues long. Trimming removed 5 bases from V and 7 bases from J; junction bases left unmatched: 8. Germline CDR1 reads DFQATT; CDR2 reads SNEGSKA (reference sequence). CDR3: CSARQGGGQPQHF. The CDR3 region has the DNA TGCAGTGCTCGACAGGGAGGGGGCCAGCCCCAGCATTTT.

The chain employs TRBV14 and TRBJ2-1; D is unresolved. Trimming shortened V by 4 bases and J by 0 bases, and 10 bases separated the two germline ends. CDR1 is SGHDN, CDR2 FVKESK, per germline. The length of the CDR3 is 15 residues. The CDR3 nucleotides read TGTGCCAGCAGCCGCCCCAGCGTCTCCTACAATGAGCAGTTCTTC. It translates to CASSRPSVSYNEQFF.

This sequence joins TRBV7-9 and TRBJ2-7; 10 positions agree with TRBD1. Trimming cost V 5 bases and J 3 bases; bases outside gene matches: 10. This CDR3 has 16 residues. Germline V lookup: CDR1 SEHNR, CDR2 FQNEAQ (reference sequence). The CDR3 sequence: CASSNVGTGEDYEQYF. CDR3 coding DNA: TGTGCCAGCAGCAACGTCGGGACAGGGGAGGACTACGAGCAGTACTTC.

This clonotype was counted ten times or more. The chain is built from TRBV2 and TRBJ2-2, with 8 bases aligning to TRBD2. J lost 5 bases, V lost 5 bases, and 7 bases had no gene match. In germline, CDR1 is SNHLY, CDR2 FYNNEI. The CDR3 has 15 amino acids. The CDR3 DNA reads as TGTGCCAGCAGTCTTCTCGCGGGGGGAACCGGGGAGCTGTTTTTT. Translating it yields CASSLLAGGTGELFF.

The V call is TRBV19, the J call TRBJ2-5; D perhaps matches TRBD1 (5 bases). V lost 3 bases to trimming and J lost 2 bases, with 16 bases between them. The length of the CDR3 is 16 residues. Looked up from germline, CDR1 is LNHDA and CDR2 is SQIVND (reference sequence). The CDR3 spells CASSMIQDPLQETQYF. The CDR3 DNA follows: TGTGCCAGTAGTATGATACAGGACCCACTACAAGAGACCCAGTACTTC.